These 26 T cell receptor beta chains were all obtained from the same sample, sequenced in a study of blood T cell repertoires in COVID-19. Sequencing used immunoSEQ multiplex PCR; TCRdb keeps in-frame clones, though not all of them. This table holds about 130,000 clones, about 78% found once. What was sequenced was peripheral blood. Receptors originate from a man aged 55 to 69 who had recovered from COVID-19.

V is TRBV7-9 and J is TRBJ1-1; D remains ambiguous. With 1 base removed from V and 8 bases from J, the gap between germline ends came to 11 bases. CDR3 length: 13 amino acids. Germline V gene data show CDR1 as SEHNR and CDR2 as FQNEAQ (reference sequence). CDR3 DNA: TGTGCCAGCAGCTTAGAGCGTTACGGAGAAGCTTTCTTT. It is translated as CASSLERYGEAFF.

The rearrangement joins TRBV29-1 to TRBJ1-1, with 7 bases that match TRBD1. Trimming removed 4 bases from V and 10 bases from J; junction bases left unmatched: 9. The CDR3 sequence is 12 residues long. CDR1 is SQVTM, CDR2 ANQGSEA, per germline. The CDR3 loop is CSVGADRARAFF. The CDR3 DNA reads as TGCAGCGTTGGCGCAGACAGGGCGAGAGCTTTCTTT.

The chain combines TRBV7-9 with TRBJ2-5; 9 nucleotides match TRBD1. V dropped 2 bases and J dropped 3; count of bases not matched to a gene: 4. The germline gives CDR1 SEHNR, CDR2 FQNEAQ (reference sequence). The CDR3 has 15 amino acids. CDR3 protein: CASSLSWTGEETQYF. The CDR3 DNA follows: TGTGCCAGCAGCTTATCCTGGACAGGGGAAGAGACCCAGTACTTC.

This chain uses TRBV6-1 with TRBJ1-6, with D possibly matching TRBD1 (5 bases). The CDR3 loop spans 12 amino acids. CDR1 and CDR2 (germline): MNHNS, SASEGT. Trimming removed 1 base from V and 14 bases from J, with 9 bases in between. CDR3 sequence: CASSEGQRTLHF. The CDR3 DNA is TGTGCCAGCAGTGAAGGACAGCGAACCCTCCACTTT.

The V gene is TRBV28, the J gene TRBJ2-1, with 7 positions matching TRBD1. This CDR3 is built from 17 residues. The V gene's germline CDR1 is MDHEN and CDR2 SYDVKM. V gave up 6 bases and J gave up 0 bases; unmatched junction bases: 11. In DNA form, the CDR3 reads TGTGCCAGCAGCTCGAACCAGGGGGTATTCTCCTACAATGAGCAGTTCTTC. Its translation is CASSSNQGVFSYNEQFF.

The gene calls are TRBV24-1 and TRBJ1-5; 7 bases are a match to TRBD1. CDR3 length equals 15 residues. Germline V gives CDR1 KGHDR, CDR2 SFDVKD. V shed 4 bases and J 2 bases; nucleotides not matched to a gene: 4. In DNA form, the CDR3 reads TGTGCCACCAGTGACCCCACAGGGGGCAATCAGCCCCAGCATTTT. It yields the protein CATSDPTGGNQPQHF.

This chain connects TRBV30 to TRBJ1-4, with 10 bases that match TRBD1. The CDR3 has 14 residues. Germline assignment: CDR1 GTSNPN and CDR2 SVGIG (reference sequence). The V segment lost 4 bases and the J segment 7 bases; nucleotides outside the gene matches: 6. CDR3 loop: CAWNPGTGAEKLFF. In nucleotides, the CDR3 is TGTGCCTGGAATCCCGGGACAGGGGCTGAAAAACTGTTTTTT.

This clone was observed once. V usage is TRBV19 and J usage is TRBJ1-5, with D maybe TRBD1 (6 bases). CDR3 length equals 15 residues. V lost 6 bases to trimming and J lost 0 bases, with 12 bases between them. Germline lookup yields CDR1 LNHDA and CDR2 SQIVND (reference sequence). The chain's CDR3 is CASRLTGNSNQPQHF. The CDR3 DNA reads as TGTGCCAGTAGGCTGACAGGTAATAGCAATCAGCCCCAGCATTTT.

V gene TRBV10-3 combines with J gene TRBJ2-6; TRBD2 matches 8 bases. Germline V gene sequence: CDR1 ENHRY, CDR2 SYGVKD. The CDR3 contains 19 residues. Germline trimming cut 0 bases from V and 0 bases from J; bases unmatched to any gene: 7. The CDR3 here is CAISESPLAGTSGANVLTF. Here the CDR3 DNA reads TGTGCCATCAGTGAGTCGCCCCTAGCGGGTACCTCTGGGGCCAACGTCCTGACTTTC.

This clone was picked up one time. The CDR3 DNA reads TGTGCCAGCAGCTTAGACAGGGCTGGGGCCAACGTCCTGACTTTC. It yields the protein CASSLDRAGANVLTF. This rearrangement joins TRBV28 to TRBJ2-6, with 7 bases matching TRBD1. Germline assignment: CDR1 MDHEN and CDR2 SYDVKM. V lost 6 bases to trimming and J lost 2 bases; unmatched junction nucleotides: 4. This CDR3 comprises 15 residues.

V and J are TRBV7-9 and TRBJ2-1, with D hard to call. The CDR3 sequence is 17 residues long. Trimming took off 1 base at V and 0 bases at J, with 13 bases between the two ends. Looked up from germline, CDR1 is SEHNR and CDR2 is FQNEAQ (reference sequence). CDR3 coding DNA: TGTGCCAGCAGCTTAGACACGGCAGCGAGCTCCTACAATGAGCAGTTCTTC. Translated, it gives CASSLDTAASSYNEQFF. Together with reference TRBV7-9 and TRBJ2-1, the CDR3 gives the full variable domain: DTGVSQNPRHKITKRGQNVTFRCDPISEHNRLYWYRQTLGQGPEFLTYFQNEAQLEKSRLLSDRFSAERPKGSFSTLEIQRTEQGDSAMYLCASSLDTAASSYNEQFFGPGTRLTVL.

The sample holds a few counts of this clone. V and J are TRBV6-5 and TRBJ2-1; D is ambiguous. Germline V gene lookup returns CDR1 MNHEY and CDR2 SVGAGI. Trimming shortened V by 6 bases and J by 0 bases, and 12 bases separated the two germline ends. The CDR3 has 15 residues. DNA of the CDR3: TGTGCCAGCAGCTCCGAGATTGGCTCCTACAATGAGCAGTTCTTC. This codes for CASSSEIGSYNEQFF.

The genes are TRBV4-2 and TRBJ2-3, with TRBD2 identical over 12 bases. V gave up 3 bases and J gave up 4 bases; unmatched junction bases: 11. Germline CDR1 LGHNA, CDR2 YNFKEQ. CDR3 length: 18 amino acids. As DNA, the CDR3 is TGTGCCAGCAGCCACTCTAGCGGGGGGGCTACGTTCGCAGATACGCAGTATTTT. This encodes CASSHSSGGATFADTQYF.

This chain uses TRBV18 with TRBJ1-5, with D hard to call. The CDR3 covers 13 residues. The germline CDR1 and CDR2 sequences are KGHSH and LQKENI. Trimming removed 3 bases at V and 6 bases at J, with 9 bases between. CDR3 sequence reads: CASSPGRFQPQHF. CDR3 nucleotides: TGTGCCAGCTCACCGGGGAGGTTTCAGCCCCAGCATTTT.

The gene calls are TRBV15 and TRBJ1-1, with D tentatively TRBD1 (5 bases). Germline V gives CDR1 LNHNV, CDR2 YYDKDF (reference sequence). The V and J ends lost 0 bases and 0 bases respectively, with 14 bases between them. CDR3 size: 17 residues. The CDR3 here is CATSRDPLGHMNTEAFF. CDR3 sequence (DNA): TGTGCCACCAGCAGAGATCCGCTGGGGCACATGAACACTGAAGCTTTCTTT.

The V and J genes are TRBV29-1 and TRBJ2-1, with TRBD2 matching over 11 bases. The germline V gene has CDR1 SQVTM and CDR2 ANQGSEA. The CDR3 sequence is 14 residues long. Trimming took 4 bases from V and 4 from J; bases not matched to a gene: 3. CDR3 DNA: TGCAGCGTTGGCGGGACTAGCGGTTACAATGAGCAGTTCTTC. The encoded protein is CSVGGTSGYNEQFF.

This clone came up a few times. The chain is built from TRBV9 and TRBJ2-1; TRBD1 matches 7 bases. Trimming cost V 0 bases and J 4 bases; bases outside gene matches: 10. Germline V gene data show CDR1 as SGDLS and CDR2 as YYNGEE. This CDR3 is 17 amino acids long. The CDR3 DNA is TGTGCCAGCAGCGTAGACCCAGGGGGTTGGGGATACAATGAGCAGTTCTTC. Its protein is CASSVDPGGWGYNEQFF.

The gene calls are TRBV30 and TRBJ2-1; 7 bases are shared with TRBD2. Per germline, CDR1 GTSNPN and CDR2 SVGIG (reference sequence). CDR3 length equals 14 residues. J was trimmed by 0 bases and V by 3 bases; bases with no gene match: 2. CDR3 sequence (DNA): TGTGCCTGGAGCGGCGGGAGCTCCTACAATGAGCAGTTCTTC. It translates to CAWSGGSSYNEQFF.

This chain links TRBV19 with TRBJ2-7; 8 bases line up with TRBD1. This CDR3 is 14 amino acids long. V dropped 5 bases and J dropped 0; count of bases not matched to a gene: 3. Per the germline V gene, CDR1 is LNHDA and CDR2 is SQIVND (reference sequence). The CDR3 bases are TGTGCCAGTAGTGGAACAGGGGGCTCCTACGAGCAGTACTTC. Its protein product is CASSGTGGSYEQYF.

This clone showed up just a few times. V and J are TRBV7-2 and TRBJ2-3; a possible D gene is TRBD2 (6 bases). This CDR3 comprises 14 residues. The V end was cut by 4 bases, the J end by 1 base, with 9 bases between. Germline loops: CDR1 SGHTA, CDR2 FQGNSA. In nucleotides, the CDR3 is TGTGCCAGCAGCTCTCCGGGGGGCACAGATACGCAGTATTTT. It specifies CASSSPGGTDTQYF.

The V call is TRBV5-1, the J call TRBJ2-1; 13 nucleotides agree with TRBD2. V was pared by 8 bases and J by 0 bases, with 14 bases of the junction left unmatched. Germline V CDR1 and CDR2: SGHRS, YFSETQ. The CDR3 has 19 amino acids. CDR3 nucleotide sequence: TGCGCCAGTACCTTAGGACTAGCGGGGGATCGGAGCTCCTACAATGAGCAGTTCTTC. It encodes CASTLGLAGDRSSYNEQFF.

The DNA of the CDR3 is TGTGCCAGCTCACCTACAGGGCTGAACTCTGGAAACACCATATATTTT. Translated, it gives CASSPTGLNSGNTIYF. The chain links TRBV18 to TRBJ1-3; D perhaps matches TRBD1 (6 bases). V was cut by 3 bases and J by 0 bases, with 12 bases left in between. The CDR3 runs to 16 residues. CDR1 KGHSH and CDR2 LQKENI come from the germline V gene. Looking up the rest from reference TRBV18 and TRBJ1-3 gives the full variable domain: NAGVMQNPRHLVRRRGQEARLRCSPMKGHSHVYWYRQLPEEGLKFMVYLQKENIIDESGMPKERFSAEFPKEGPSILRIQQVVRGDSAAYFCASSPTGLNSGNTIYFGEGSWLTVV.

The chain links TRBV7-2 to TRBJ2-7; D might be TRBD1 (6 bases). Per germline, CDR1 SGHTA and CDR2 FQGNSA. The V end was cut by 5 bases, the J end by 0 bases, with 17 bases between. CDR3 length: 16 amino acids. CDR3 sequence: CASSPGHGESSYEQYF. In DNA form, the CDR3 reads TGTGCCAGCAGCCCGGGACATGGGGAGAGCTCCTACGAGCAGTACTTC.

The chain couples TRBV4-2 to TRBJ1-5; the D is unclear. The CDR3 runs 14 residues. V lost 0 bases and J lost 5, with 8 bases in between. CDR1 LGHNA and CDR2 YNFKEQ come from the germline V gene. The CDR3 region is CASSQDSADQPQHF. In DNA, the CDR3 is TGTGCCAGCAGCCAAGATAGTGCGGATCAGCCCCAGCATTTT.

The gene calls are TRBV19 and TRBJ1-3; D remains ambiguous. Trimming shortened V by 3 bases and J by 0 bases, and 6 bases separated the two germline ends. The length of the CDR3 is 14 residues. Germline V gene sequence: CDR1 LNHDA, CDR2 SQIVND (reference sequence). The CDR3 region is CASSMGSSGNTIYF. DNA of the CDR3: TGTGCCAGTAGTATGGGGAGCTCTGGAAACACCATATATTTT.

The V call is TRBV30, the J call TRBJ1-3, with TRBD1 identical over 9 bases. V shed 5 bases, J shed 1 base, and the junction held 0 bases outside the gene matches. This CDR3 has 13 residues. Germline lookup yields CDR1 GTSNPN and CDR2 SVGIG (reference sequence). In nucleotides, the CDR3 is TGTGCCTGGGACAGGGGGTCTGGAAACACCATATATTTT. Encoded protein: CAWDRGSGNTIYF. The variable domain in full, with the rest retrieved from reference TRBV30 and TRBJ1-3, is SQTIHQWPATLVQPVGSPLSLECTVEGTSNPNLYWYRQAAGRGLQLLFYSVGIGQISSEVPQNLSASRPQDRQFILSSKKLLLSDSGFYLCAWDRGSGNTIYFGEGSWLTVV.